This T cell receptor (beta chain) was observed in a study of shared clonotypes between healthy human individuals. Whole-study context: Per donor, CD8 memory used one plate, CD8 naive used two, CD4 memory used three and CD4 naive used three. Study-wide points: Generation probabilities of non-shared clonotypes were lower (relative to those shared by all four donors). Measured sharing among donors was expected to vary with sequencing depth.

The V end lost 5 bases, the J end lost 2 bases, and 15 bases lay between the germline ends. This CDR3 is 14 amino acids long. Germline CDR1 SQVTM, CDR2 ANQGSEA. As for this clone: The antigen remains undetermined.

Adult donors, all healthy and HIV-negative, had no recent acute infections or vaccinations. Some clones are missing from TCRdb's copy, which holds only in-frame ones; the method was immunoSEQ multiplex PCR. The sample holds approximately 530,000 clones, 90% to 97% seen once. V usage is TRBV29-1 and J usage is TRBJ1-1; possible D gene TRBD1, 5 bases. This clonotype was obtained from a woman in her twenties or thirties in good health. The sequenced sample was naive CD4+ T cells sorted from blood. The subset denotes: CD45RA+ positively selected. The CDR3, as DNA: TGCAGCGTTACCCGGTTTCAGGGAAACACTGAAGCTTTCTTT. Residues: CSVTRFQGNTEAFF. The variable domain in full, completed from reference TRBV29-1 and TRBJ1-1, reads SAVISQKPSRDICQRGTSLTIQCQVDSQVTMMFWYRQQPGQSLTLIATANQGSEATYESGFVIDKFPISRPNLTFSTLTVSNMSPEDSSIYLCSVTRFQGNTEAFFGQGTRLTVV.